Shown below are 2 T cell receptor beta chains from a single sample sequenced in a study of breast tumors, draining lymph nodes, adjacent tissues. TCRdb reprocessed the multiplex PCR reads with MiXCR, giving one entry per CDR3 protein. The sample records 30,000 to 40,000 distinct CDR3 sequences, around a third being singletons. Sequenced material: breast tumor tissue. The receptor source for this set is a female donor with breast cancer. Some clones in this sample may be carry-over from other donors' samples.

This clonotype was observed at least ten times. The chain carries TRBV4-1 and TRBJ2-3; D gene ambiguous. The ends were cut back, 1 base at V and 6 bases at J, with 11 bases in the middle. Germline V gene data show CDR1 as MGHRA and CDR2 as YSYEKL. This CDR3 spans 14 amino acids. The DNA for the CDR3 is TGCGCCAGCAGCCAAGGGGGTGGGGTTGATACGCAGTATTTT. Protein: CASSQGGGVDTQYF.

The chain has TRBV20-1 and TRBJ2-7; D not certain. Trimming stripped 3 bases from V and 5 bases from J, with 8 bases between. The CDR3 spans 11 residues. Germline CDR1 DFQATT, CDR2 SNEGSKA (reference sequence). CDR3 sequence: CSASSRNEQYF. In nucleotides, the CDR3 is TGCAGTGCTAGTTCCAGGAACGAGCAGTACTTC.